These 29 T cell receptor beta chains came from one sample sequenced in a study of T cell responses to AZD1222 COVID-19 vaccine. The protocol was immunoSEQ multiplex PCR, while the TCRdb copy is restricted to in-frame clones and leaves out a portion. The sample shows more than 85,000 clones, 94% of them seen only once. Sequencing used peripheral blood, obtained 28 days after the second AZD1222 dose. The receptor source for this set is an adult who received the AZD1222 COVID-19 vaccine.

V usage is TRBV11-3 and J usage is TRBJ2-1; D is perhaps TRBD2 (6 bases). Germline values: CDR1 SGHNT, CDR2 YENEEA. Trimming took 5 bases from V and 2 from J, leaving 13 bases between them. The CDR3 runs 15 residues. CDR3: CASSQAGLTYNEQFF. Written as DNA, the CDR3 is TGTGCCAGCAGCCAAGCGGGTTTAACCTACAATGAGCAGTTCTTC. Full variable domain (missing parts from reference TRBV11-3 and TRBJ2-1): EAGVVQSPRYKIIEKKQPVAFWCNPISGHNTLYWYLQNLGQGPELLIRYENEEAVDDSQLPKDRFSAERLKGVDSTLKIQPAELGDSAVYLCASSQAGLTYNEQFFGPGTRLTVL.

DNA of the CDR3: TGTGCCAGCAGCCAGGACATGAGCTCTGGAAACACCATATATTTT. It translates to CASSQDMSSGNTIYF. V and J are TRBV4-2 and TRBJ1-3, with D tentatively TRBD1 (5 bases). With 3 bases removed from V and 0 bases from J, the gap between germline ends came to 9 bases. The CDR3 spans 15 residues. Germline V gene sequence: CDR1 LGHNA, CDR2 YNFKEQ.

The CDR3 nucleotides read TGTGCCAGCAGCCAAGCTCGGGTGTATGGCTACACCTTC. It is translated as CASSQARVYGYTF. The chain uses TRBV3-1 (or the pseudogene TRBV3-2) and TRBJ1-2; the D is unclear. This CDR3 has 13 amino acids. The V and J ends lost 1 base and 5 bases respectively, with 8 bases between them. CDR1 is LGHDT and CDR2 is YNNKEL in the germline V gene (reference sequence).

In DNA, the CDR3 is TGTGCCACCAGCAGAGACCGAGGGGGTCAGGACTACAATGAGCAGTTCTTC. Protein product: CATSRDRGGQDYNEQFF. This sequence joins TRBV15 and TRBJ2-1; the D gene is possibly TRBD1 (6 bases). Germline CDR1 is LNHNV and CDR2 is YYDKDF (reference sequence). There are 17 residues in the CDR3. The V and J ends lost 0 bases and 3 bases respectively, with 15 bases between them.

This clone was detected once. The chain combines TRBV6-5 with TRBJ1-1; TRBD1 might be the D (5 bases). The CDR3 runs to 14 residues. V lost 2 bases to trimming and J lost 3 bases, with 10 bases between them. Germline V gene sequence: CDR1 MNHEY, CDR2 SVGAGI. The CDR3 here is CASSYDSLDTEAFF. CDR3 nucleotides: TGTGCCAGCAGTTACGACAGCTTAGACACTGAAGCTTTCTTT.

The chain employs TRBV7-9 and TRBJ1-3; tentatively, D is TRBD1 (5 bases). Looked up from germline, CDR1 is SEHNR and CDR2 is FQNEAQ (reference sequence). The CDR3 runs 15 residues. V gave up 5 bases and J gave up 3 bases, with 14 bases separating them. The CDR3 reads CASSPPGTFGNTIYF. The CDR3 DNA sequence: TGTGCCAGCAGCCCCCCCGGGACGTTTGGAAACACCATATATTTT.

The rearrangement links TRBV19 to TRBJ1-5; no reliable D call. Germline V gene data show CDR1 as LNHDA and CDR2 as SQIVND (reference sequence). V was clipped by 1 base and J by 4 bases, with 14 bases between them. The length of the CDR3 is 16 residues. The CDR3 region has the DNA TGTGCCAGTAGTATAGGTGGCAGCTTGTGGAATCAGCCCCAGCATTTT. This encodes CASSIGGSLWNQPQHF.

The chain combines TRBV19 with TRBJ1-1, with 7 bases matching TRBD1. The germline V gene encodes CDR1 LNHDA and CDR2 SQIVND (reference sequence). The ends lost 1 base at V and 4 bases at J; junction bases unmatched: 6. This CDR3 contains 15 residues. The CDR3 loop reads CASSIAGRGTTEAFF. For the CDR3, the DNA is TGTGCCAGTAGTATAGCCGGCAGGGGGACCACTGAAGCTTTCTTT. The full variable domain, with the rest looked up from reference TRBV19 and TRBJ1-1, is DGGITQSPKYLFRKEGQNVTLSCEQNLNHDAMYWYRQDPGQGLRLIYYSQIVNDFQKGDIAEGYSVSREKKESFPLTVTSAQKNPTAFYLCASSIAGRGTTEAFFGQGTRLTVV.

The DNA of the CDR3 is TGTGCCAGCAGCGTATCAAACCGACAGGGGAGGGATGGCTACACCTTC. Protein: CASSVSNRQGRDGYTF. V usage is TRBV3-1 (or the pseudogene TRBV3-2) and J usage is TRBJ1-2, with 8 bases identical to TRBD1. The CDR3 has 16 residues. Germline V CDR1 and CDR2: LGHDT, YNNKEL (reference sequence). Trimming took 5 bases from V and 6 from J; bases not matched to a gene: 14.

V usage is TRBV11-2 and J usage is TRBJ1-4, with a tentative D call TRBD1 (6 bases). Trimming took 3 bases from V and 8 from J, leaving 22 bases between them. Germline CDR1 reads SGHAT; CDR2 reads FQNNGV. This CDR3 is built from 17 residues. CDR3 protein: CASSFGRGRGKGEKLFF. In DNA form, the CDR3 reads TGTGCCAGCAGCTTTGGGAGGGGGAGGGGGAAAGGAGAAAAACTGTTTTTT.

V is TRBV11-2 and J is TRBJ1-1; D is unresolved. Germline lookup yields CDR1 SGHAT and CDR2 FQNNGV. Between the trimmed V and J ends, which lost 1 base and 4 bases, there was a span of 4 bases. This CDR3 has 12 amino acids. The CDR3 bases are TGTGCCAGCAGCTTAGGGTTCACTGAAGCTTTCTTT. Translated: CASSLGFTEAFF.

This chain connects TRBV5-8 to TRBJ1-6; D is unclear. The CDR3 runs to 17 residues. CDR1 is SGHTS and CDR2 is YDEGEE in the germline V gene. Trimming stripped 6 bases from V and 1 base from J, with 17 bases between. This CDR3 reads CASNVGYWGSYNSPLHF. The CDR3 nucleotides are TGTGCCAGCAACGTCGGTTATTGGGGATCCTATAATTCACCCCTCCACTTT.

The CDR3 nucleotides read TGTGCCAGTATGGAAGGTACTGAAGCTTTCTTT. This translates into CASMEGTEAFF. The rearrangement joins TRBV19 to TRBJ1-1; D uncertain. Trimming removed 7 bases from V and 5 bases from J, with 8 bases in between. Looked up from germline, CDR1 is LNHDA and CDR2 is SQIVND (reference sequence). This CDR3 region has 11 residues. The variable domain in full, completed from reference TRBV19 and TRBJ1-1, reads DGGITQSPKYLFRKEGQNVTLSCEQNLNHDAMYWYRQDPGQGLRLIYYSQIVNDFQKGDIAEGYSVSREKKESFPLTVTSAQKNPTAFYLCASMEGTEAFFGQGTRLTVV.

V usage is TRBV10-1 and J usage is TRBJ1-4, with D uncertain. This CDR3 has 14 amino acids. The germline V and J ends were trimmed by 4 bases and 4 bases, with 10 bases remaining between them. In germline, CDR1 is WNHNN, CDR2 SYGVQD (reference sequence). The CDR3 is CASSGTGINEKLFF. The DNA for the CDR3 is TGCGCCAGCAGTGGAACGGGTATTAATGAAAAACTGTTTTTT.

The chain couples TRBV6-5 to TRBJ1-5; D gene ambiguous. The germline CDR1 and CDR2 sequences are MNHEY and SVGAGI. Trimming removed 4 bases from V and 11 bases from J, with 15 bases in between. The CDR3 sequence is 13 residues long. The CDR3 bases are TGTGCCAGCAGTTCCCACTTCGGGCAGTCCCAGCATTTT. This encodes CASSSHFGQSQHF.

The V gene is TRBV11-1, the J gene TRBJ1-1, with TRBD1 as a possible D gene (6 bases). With 4 bases removed from V and 2 bases from J, the gap between germline ends came to 14 bases. From germline, CDR1 is SGHAT and CDR2 FQDESV (reference sequence). The CDR3 is 15 residues long. The CDR3 is CASSSTGTINTEAFF. The CDR3 DNA is TGTGCCAGCAGCTCCACAGGGACCATTAACACTGAAGCTTTCTTT.

The rearrangement uses TRBV6-2 or TRBV6-3 and TRBJ2-3, with D tentatively TRBD2 (7 bases). Germline CDR1 is MNHEY and CDR2 is SVGEGT. This CDR3 has 15 amino acids. V shed 2 bases and J shed 1 base, with 10 bases lying between them. CDR3 bases: TGTGCCAGCAGTTACGGGGGGGGGCGCACAGATACGCAGTATTTT. Translating gives CASSYGGGRTDTQYF.

The chain joins TRBV7-9 to TRBJ2-5; a possible D gene is TRBD1 (6 bases). The CDR3 is 15 residues long. V lost 8 bases to trimming and J lost 2 bases, with 18 bases between them. The germline CDR1 and CDR2 sequences are SEHNR and FQNEAQ (reference sequence). The CDR3 region is CASALKGQIQETQYF. The DNA for the CDR3 is TGTGCCAGCGCCCTGAAAGGACAGATACAAGAGACCCAGTACTTC.

The J gene is TRBJ2-3, the V gene TRBV6-2 or TRBV6-3; D remains ambiguous. Germline CDR1 and CDR2: MNHEY and SVGEGT. Trimming shortened V by 4 bases and J by 2 bases, and 10 bases separated the two germline ends. The CDR3 length is 14 residues. For the CDR3, the DNA is TGTGCCAGCAGTTCGGCACAGACCACAGATACGCAGTATTTT. Translated: CASSSAQTTDTQYF.

The rearrangement links TRBV11-2 to TRBJ2-7; 9 positions agree with TRBD1. This CDR3 is 12 amino acids long. Trimming removed 6 bases from V and 3 bases from J; junction bases left unmatched: 0. Per the germline V gene, CDR1 is SGHAT and CDR2 is FQNNGV. This CDR3 is CASRTGGYEQYF. The CDR3 bases are TGTGCCAGCAGGACAGGGGGCTACGAGCAGTACTTC.

The chain employs TRBV6-5 and TRBJ1-1; TRBD1 matches at 7 bases. The CDR3 sequence is 14 residues long. J gave up 5 bases and V 5 bases, and 8 bases lay outside the gene matches. The germline V gene encodes CDR1 MNHEY and CDR2 SVGAGI. The CDR3 sequence: CASSLGQSTTEAFF. CDR3 DNA: TGTGCCAGCAGTCTGGGACAGTCTACAACTGAAGCTTTCTTT.

V usage is TRBV5-4 and J usage is TRBJ1-1; possible D gene TRBD1, 5 bases. The germline gives CDR1 SGHNT, CDR2 YYREEE (reference sequence). V was cut by 5 bases and J by 2 bases, with 19 bases left in between. There are 16 residues in the CDR3. CDR3 region: CASSRKATVPNTEAFF. For the CDR3, the DNA is TGTGCCAGCAGTCGGAAGGCGACAGTACCCAACACTGAAGCTTTCTTT.

The chain joins TRBV5-4 to TRBJ1-2; 7 nucleotides match TRBD1. CDR1 and CDR2 (germline): SGHNT, YYREEE (reference sequence). The CDR3 extends over 15 amino acids. The J segment lost 3 bases and the V segment lost 3 bases, leaving 8 bases of the junction unmatched. CDR3 loop: CASSSKGGADYGYTF. CDR3 DNA sequence: TGTGCCAGCAGCTCGAAAGGGGGCGCCGACTATGGCTACACCTTC.

The V and J genes are TRBV6-5 and TRBJ1-5, with unresolved D. The CDR3 consists of 14 residues. V gave up 2 bases and J gave up 8 bases, with 13 bases separating them. Germline loops: CDR1 MNHEY, CDR2 SVGAGI. The CDR3 sequence is CASSYDSLYEPQHF. DNA of the CDR3: TGTGCCAGCAGTTACGACTCGCTCTATGAGCCCCAGCATTTT.

The chain is built from TRBV5-4 and TRBJ2-1; D not resolved. CDR1 is SGHNT and CDR2 is YYREEE in the germline V gene (reference sequence). The CDR3 runs 14 residues. Trimming took off 7 bases at V and 4 bases at J, with 15 bases between the two ends. The CDR3 sequence: CASGPGGSYNEQFF. The CDR3 DNA reads as TGTGCCAGCGGCCCTGGCGGCTCGTACAATGAGCAGTTCTTC.

The chain combines TRBV2 with TRBJ2-5, with 16 bases that match TRBD2. The CDR3 totals 14 residues. V was clipped by 6 bases and J by 13 bases; unmatched bases: 8. Germline loops: CDR1 SNHLY, CDR2 FYNNEI. The CDR3 here is CASRPGTSGGAPYF. As DNA, the CDR3 is TGTGCCAGCAGACCCGGGACTAGCGGGGGGGCCCCGTACTTC.

This clone was detected once. This chain uses TRBV6-5 with TRBJ2-7; 10 positions agree with TRBD2. The trim removed 7 bases at V and 6 bases at J, leaving 9 bases unmatched. There are 14 residues in the CDR3. The germline gives CDR1 MNHEY, CDR2 SVGAGI. Written as DNA, the CDR3 is TGTGCCAGCATACAGCTAGCGGGAGTTTCCGAGCAGTACTTC. Amino acid sequence: CASIQLAGVSEQYF.

The rearrangement joins TRBV5-6 to TRBJ2-2; no clear D. In germline, CDR1 is SGHDT, CDR2 YYEEEE. The CDR3 sequence is 13 residues long. V dropped 4 bases and J dropped 1 base, with 5 bases sitting between them. CDR3 amino acids: CASSKGNTGELFF. CDR3 DNA: TGTGCCAGCAGCAAGGGGAACACCGGGGAGCTGTTTTTT.

The CDR3 sequence: CASSQEDSLGNTIYF. CDR3 nucleotide sequence: TGTGCCAGCAGCCAAGAGGACAGTCTGGGAAACACCATATATTTT. The rearrangement joins TRBV4-2 to TRBJ1-3; the D gene is possibly TRBD1 (6 bases). The CDR3 extends over 15 amino acids. The germline gives CDR1 LGHNA, CDR2 YNFKEQ. Between the trimmed V and J ends, which lost 0 bases and 4 bases, there was a span of 10 bases.